These 28 T cell receptor beta chains were all obtained from the same sample, sequenced in a study of a mutant IDH1 vaccine in newly diagnosed glioma. Their antigen targets remain unknown. Sequenced by immunoSEQ multiplex PCR; TCRdb stores in-frame clones only, minus some. The table shows 45,000 to 65,000 clones, with less than 65% occurring only once. The time point denotes: week 47, end of study. Every single dose of the vaccine, 300 ug of mutant IDH1 20-mer peptide, came with topical imiquimod. The sequencing used peripheral blood mononuclear cells (PBMCs), collected from a glioma patient whose treatment included an IDH1 peptide vaccine. The origin of the receptors is a middle-aged man with glioma. Some clones in this sample may be carry-over from other donors' samples.

The CDR3 is CAISGETGGTGEQYF. CDR3 sequence (DNA): TGTGCCATCAGTGGAGAGACAGGGGGAACGGGGGAGCAGTACTTC. The chain couples TRBV10-3 to TRBJ2-7, with 9 bases that match TRBD1. From germline, CDR1 is ENHRY and CDR2 SYGVKD. V shed 4 bases, J shed 7 bases, and the junction held 11 bases outside the gene matches. CDR3 length: 15 residues.

V and J are TRBV4-1 and TRBJ1-1; D uncertain. CDR1 and CDR2 (germline): MGHRA, YSYEKL. The CDR3 is made up of 14 amino acids. V was shortened by 0 bases and J by 1 base, with 6 bases between the two germline ends. CDR3 residues: CASSQDTWNTEAFF. The CDR3 coding sequence is TGCGCCAGCAGCCAAGACACGTGGAACACTGAAGCTTTCTTT.

This clone has a handful of counts. The J gene is TRBJ1-1, the V gene TRBV5-1; D may be TRBD1 (5 bases). The germline V gene encodes CDR1 SGHRS and CDR2 YFSETQ. Trimming took 2 bases from V and 0 from J, leaving 11 bases between them. The CDR3 has 15 residues. In DNA, the CDR3 is TGCGCCAGCAGCTTTACCGGGACCATGAACACTGAAGCTTTCTTT. Amino acids: CASSFTGTMNTEAFF.

CDR3 sequence (DNA): TGTGCCAGCAGCTTAGATCTTAATTCACCCCTCCACTTT. Translating it yields CASSLDLNSPLHF. The chain couples TRBV11-2 to TRBJ1-6; no firm D call. V was clipped by 0 bases and J by 6 bases, with 3 bases between them. Germline CDR1 is SGHAT and CDR2 is FQNNGV. The CDR3 covers 13 residues.

The chain couples TRBV5-4 to TRBJ1-6; weak D call: TRBD1 (6 bases). The CDR3 spans 15 residues. V was pared by 1 base and J by 10 bases, with 15 bases between. Germline CDR1 SGHNT, CDR2 YYREEE (reference sequence). The CDR3 DNA is TGTGCCAGCAGCTTGTGGGGGGGCTTGGGATCACCCCTCCACTTT. Translation gives CASSLWGGLGSPLHF.

The rearrangement links TRBV7-9 to TRBJ1-6; 10 nucleotides match TRBD1. CDR3 size: 16 residues. Germline assignment: CDR1 SEHNR and CDR2 FQNEAQ (reference sequence). Trimming cost V 5 bases and J 14 bases; bases outside gene matches: 15. The CDR3 sequence: CASSLNWDRGVPTLHF. CDR3 nucleotides: TGTGCCAGCAGCCTAAACTGGGACAGGGGAGTCCCAACCCTCCACTTT.

The CDR3 is CAPAAPHRSGELFF. The CDR3 coding sequence is TGTGCCCCCGCGGCACCGCATCGCAGCGGGGAGCTGTTTTTT. The chain recombines TRBV6-7 with TRBJ2-2; D is unclear. TRBV6-7 is an open reading frame whose function is uncertain. This CDR3 comprises 14 residues. Trimming took off 11 bases at V and 7 bases at J, with 20 bases between the two ends.

The sample holds one count of this clone. The chain links TRBV5-6 to TRBJ2-7; 11 nucleotides match TRBD1. In germline, CDR1 is SGHDT, CDR2 YYEEEE. The CDR3 length is 15 residues. Trimming cost V 4 bases and J 6 bases; bases outside gene matches: 9. The CDR3 spells CASSGLGTGGGEQYF. CDR3 nucleotide sequence: TGTGCCAGCAGCGGCCTTGGGACAGGGGGTGGCGAGCAGTACTTC.

As regards this clone: The junction shows a germline mismatch at one end, possibly a read error. This chain joins TRBV29-1 and TRBJ1-5; no firm D call. Germline-derived CDR1 and CDR2 are SQVTM and ANQGSEA. The CDR3 runs 16 residues. CDR3 sequence: CSVETRRDFSSQPQHF. CDR3 nucleotides: TGCAGCGTTGAAACCCGACGAGATTTTAGCAGTCAGCCCCAGCATTTT.

The rearrangement links TRBV6-1 to TRBJ1-5; maybe TRBD1 (5 bases). V was trimmed by 4 bases and J by 3 bases, leaving 10 bases between them. CDR3 length: 14 residues. The V gene's germline CDR1 is MNHNS and CDR2 SASEGT. This CDR3 is CASSGGAPNQPQHF. As DNA, the CDR3 is TGTGCCAGCAGTGGAGGGGCCCCCAATCAGCCCCAGCATTTT.

This clone was recorded only once. The chain links TRBV5-1 to TRBJ2-2; D gene uncertain. V lost 1 base and J lost 0, with 10 bases in between. In germline, CDR1 is SGHRS, CDR2 YFSETQ. The CDR3 contains 16 residues. DNA for the CDR3: TGCGCCAGCAGCTTGTCAGTTCCTTCGAACACCGGGGAGCTGTTTTTT. Protein sequence: CASSLSVPSNTGELFF. The complete variable domain, with remaining parts taken from reference TRBV5-1 and TRBJ2-2, reads KAGVTQTPRYLIKTRGQQVTLSCSPISGHRSVSWYQQTPGQGLQFLFEYFSETQRNKGNFPGRFSGRQFSNSRSEMNVSTLELGDSALYLCASSLSVPSNTGELFFGEGSRLTVL.

Here the CDR3 DNA reads TGTGCCAGCAGTGAAGGCTTCCGGACTAGCAGGGAGACCCAGTACTTC. Residues: CASSEGFRTSRETQYF. This rearrangement joins TRBV2 to TRBJ2-5; TRBD2 agrees at 8 bases. V lost 1 base to trimming and J lost 5 bases; unmatched junction nucleotides: 9. Per germline, CDR1 SNHLY and CDR2 FYNNEI. The CDR3 runs to 16 residues.

V gene TRBV5-1 combines with J gene TRBJ1-2; TRBD1 agrees at 7 bases. Losses at the gene ends were 4 bases for V and 1 base for J; bases not matched to a gene: 4. The CDR3 contains 14 residues. Germline CDR1 is SGHRS and CDR2 is YFSETQ. CDR3 protein: CASSTWDSNYGYTF. Written as DNA, the CDR3 is TGCGCCAGCAGCACTTGGGACAGTAACTATGGCTACACCTTC.

The chain couples TRBV11-3 to TRBJ2-7; D gene uncertain. CDR3 length equals 13 residues. Looked up from germline, CDR1 is SGHNT and CDR2 is YENEEA. The V end was cut by 0 bases, the J end by 4 bases, with 7 bases between. The CDR3 spells CASSLDHRYEQYF. The DNA for the CDR3 is TGTGCCAGCAGCTTAGATCATCGTTACGAGCAGTACTTC. The full variable domain, completed using reference TRBV11-3 and TRBJ2-7, is EAGVVQSPRYKIIEKKQPVAFWCNPISGHNTLYWYLQNLGQGPELLIRYENEEAVDDSQLPKDRFSAERLKGVDSTLKIQPAELGDSAVYLCASSLDHRYEQYFGPGTRLTVT.

The rearrangement joins TRBV6-5 to TRBJ1-4; D remains unclear. This CDR3 is 15 amino acids long. Trimming shortened V by 5 bases and J by 3 bases, and 13 bases separated the two germline ends. Germline V gene sequence: CDR1 MNHEY, CDR2 SVGAGI. CDR3 amino acids: CASSMRRDPNEKLFF. The CDR3 coding sequence is TGTGCCAGCAGTATGCGTAGGGATCCTAATGAAAAACTGTTTTTT.

V gene TRBV2 combines with J gene TRBJ2-3, with 8 bases lining up with TRBD1. The germline V gene encodes CDR1 SNHLY and CDR2 FYNNEI. V shed 6 bases and J 1 base; nucleotides not matched to a gene: 3. The CDR3 length is 14 residues. CDR3 coding DNA: TGTGCCAGCAGGCGGGGACAGGGCACAGATACGCAGTATTTT. The encoded protein is CASRRGQGTDTQYF.

The chain uses TRBV15 and TRBJ2-1; 8 bases are shared with TRBD2. The junction had 6 bases not matched to a gene; V was cut back by 1 base and J by 7 bases. CDR3 size: 15 residues. Germline V gene sequence: CDR1 LNHNV, CDR2 YYDKDF (reference sequence). The CDR3 loop is CATSRVGGARNEQFF. The CDR3 DNA reads as TGTGCCACCAGCAGAGTCGGGGGGGCCAGGAATGAGCAGTTCTTC.

The V gene is TRBV19, the J gene TRBJ2-7, with D unclear. V was cut by 4 bases and J by 2 bases, with 21 bases left in between. CDR1 is LNHDA and CDR2 is SQIVND in the germline V gene (reference sequence). The CDR3 sequence is 17 residues long. The CDR3 here is CASSTFSWGNVTYEQYF. CDR3 DNA sequence: TGTGCCAGTAGTACGTTTTCTTGGGGAAACGTTACCTACGAGCAGTACTTC.

V usage is TRBV14 and J usage is TRBJ1-4; TRBD1 matches 8 bases. J lost 6 bases, V lost 2 bases, and 8 bases had no gene match. The CDR3 is 16 amino acids. CDR1 and CDR2 from the germline V gene are SGHDN and FVKESK. The CDR3 is CASSQTGGQGYEKLFF. For the CDR3, the DNA is TGTGCCAGCAGCCAAACCGGAGGACAGGGATATGAAAAACTGTTTTTT.

The gene calls are TRBV7-9 and TRBJ2-2; the D call may be TRBD1 or TRBD2 (5 bases each). The germline CDR1 and CDR2 sequences are SEHNR and FQNEAQ (reference sequence). The CDR3 has 15 amino acids. Trimming pared 1 base from V and 4 bases from J, leaving 10 bases between. DNA for the CDR3: TGTGCCAGCAGCTTAGTTCGGGGCATCACCGGGGAGCTGTTTTTT. Translated, it gives CASSLVRGITGELFF.

The chain has TRBV19 and TRBJ1-1; 7 bases are shared with TRBD1. With V trimmed by 6 bases and J by 3 bases, 22 bases remained unmatched. The CDR3 length is 19 residues. CDR1 and CDR2 from the germline V gene are LNHDA and SQIVND (reference sequence). The CDR3 sequence: CASRPVRKGAPARDTEAFF. The CDR3 nucleotides are TGTGCCAGTAGGCCGGTGCGGAAGGGGGCCCCCGCCCGGGACACTGAAGCTTTCTTT.

This clone occurred once. This chain uses TRBV9 with TRBJ2-7; D perhaps matches TRBD2 (6 bases). The V and J ends lost 4 bases and 4 bases respectively, with 18 bases between them. This CDR3 has 15 residues. Germline CDR1 SGDLS, CDR2 YYNGEE. For the CDR3, the DNA is TGTGCCAGCAGCCCGACCCCGGGACTGATATACGAGCAGTACTTC. This translates into CASSPTPGLIYEQYF.

The chain recombines TRBV2 with TRBJ1-3; D unresolved. V shed 0 bases and J shed 1 base, with 10 bases lying between them. The CDR3 totals 16 residues. The germline CDR1 and CDR2 sequences are SNHLY and FYNNEI. The CDR3 DNA is TGTGCCAGCAGTGAAGCTTGGCGGTCGTCTGGAAACACCATATATTTT. Translation gives CASSEAWRSSGNTIYF.

The rearrangement links TRBV7-8 to TRBJ2-3, with D perhaps matching TRBD1 or TRBD2 (6 bases each). Germline V gene sequence: CDR1 SGHVS, CDR2 FQNEAQ. CDR3 size: 15 residues. Trimming removed 3 bases at V and 2 bases at J, with 12 bases between. CDR3 in DNA: TGTGCCAGCAGCTTGATGGGGGGCAACACAGATACGCAGTATTTT. Translating it yields CASSLMGGNTDTQYF.

The chain uses TRBV19 and TRBJ1-1; D perhaps matches TRBD1 (5 bases). Trimming pared 3 bases from V and 5 bases from J, leaving 19 bases between. This CDR3 has 16 amino acids. Per germline, CDR1 LNHDA and CDR2 SQIVND (reference sequence). The DNA of the CDR3 is TGTGCCAGTAGTATTCCCAGGACAAGGGGAAGAACTGAAGCTTTCTTT. Protein sequence: CASSIPRTRGRTEAFF.

The chain recombines TRBV2 with TRBJ2-7; no clear D gene. Germline V lookup: CDR1 SNHLY, CDR2 FYNNEI. The CDR3 runs 12 residues. V lost 2 bases to trimming and J lost 3 bases, with 5 bases between them. The CDR3 spells CASSESRYEQYF. CDR3 DNA: TGTGCCAGCAGTGAATCCCGCTACGAGCAGTACTTC.

This chain links TRBV5-4 with TRBJ2-7; TRBD1 might be the D (6 bases). The CDR3 sequence is 13 residues long. Trimming pared 3 bases from V and 2 bases from J, leaving 9 bases between. Per germline, CDR1 SGHNT and CDR2 YYREEE (reference sequence). DNA for the CDR3: TGTGCCAGCAGCTCCCGGGACACCTACGAGCAGTACTTC. Protein: CASSSRDTYEQYF.

The chain combines TRBV7-2 with TRBJ1-4, with a weak D call TRBD1 (5 bases). The germline CDR1 and CDR2 sequences are SGHTA and FQGNSA. This CDR3 has 15 residues. The ends were cut back, 1 base at V and 4 bases at J, with 10 bases in the middle. The CDR3, as DNA: TGTGCCAGCAGCTTAGGTCCAGGGATTAATGAAAAACTGTTTTTT. It encodes CASSLGPGINEKLFF.